The TCR beta chain under discussion was sequenced for a study of cytotoxic CD8 clonotypes in ibrutinib-treated CLL. Study background: Patients gave response samples after a median around twelve months of treatment, range 6 to 36. Across samples, productive templates numbered about 240,000 and productive rearrangements reached approximately 94,000 on average.

The V gene's germline CDR1 is SEHNR and CDR2 FQNEAQ (reference sequence). Trimming took off 5 bases at V and 9 bases at J, with 16 bases between the two ends. The CDR3 loop spans 13 amino acids. Study results and limitations: Elevated clonality accompanied ibrutinib response, with a return toward baseline values at progression. Public clonotypes (which were uncommon) either contracted or remained stable on treatment.

The data were produced by immunoSEQ multiplex PCR, yet TCRdb's version contains in-frame clones alone and is incomplete. The table records fewer than 85,000 clones, 75% to 85% of them present only once. With respect to this clone: No antigen is known for it.

The clonotype originates from a human donor with chronic lymphocytic leukemia. The chain employs TRBV7-9 and TRBJ2-5, with a tentative D call TRBD1 (6 bases). Sequencing used PBMCs, obtained after 12 months of ibrutinib treatment. CDR3 loop: CASSPARDTPQYF. CDR3 nucleotides: TGTGCCAGCAGCCCCGCCCGGGACACCCCCCAGTACTTC.